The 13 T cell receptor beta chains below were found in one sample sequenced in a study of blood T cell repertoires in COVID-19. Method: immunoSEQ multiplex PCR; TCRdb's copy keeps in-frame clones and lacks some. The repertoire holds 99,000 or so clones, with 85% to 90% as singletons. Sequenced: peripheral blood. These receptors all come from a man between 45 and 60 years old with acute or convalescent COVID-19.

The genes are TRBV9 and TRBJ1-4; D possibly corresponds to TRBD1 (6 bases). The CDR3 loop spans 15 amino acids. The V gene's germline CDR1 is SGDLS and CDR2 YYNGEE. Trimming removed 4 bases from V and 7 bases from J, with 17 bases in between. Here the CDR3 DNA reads TGTGCCAGCAGCTTGGGGGCAGGCAGTGGTGAAAAACTGTTTTTT. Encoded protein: CASSLGAGSGEKLFF. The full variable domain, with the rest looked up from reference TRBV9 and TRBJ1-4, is DSGVTQTPKHLITATGQRVTLRCSPRSGDLSVYWYQQSLDQGLQFLIQYYNGEERAKGNILERFSAQQFPDLHSELNLSSLELGDSALYFCASSLGAGSGEKLFFGSGTQLSVL.

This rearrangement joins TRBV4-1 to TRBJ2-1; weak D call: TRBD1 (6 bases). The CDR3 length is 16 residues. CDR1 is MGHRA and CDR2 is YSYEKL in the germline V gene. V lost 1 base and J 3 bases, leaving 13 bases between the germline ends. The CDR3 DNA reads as TGCGCCAGCAGCCAAGGGGCCAGGGGAATCTACAATGAGCAGTTCTTC. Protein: CASSQGARGIYNEQFF.

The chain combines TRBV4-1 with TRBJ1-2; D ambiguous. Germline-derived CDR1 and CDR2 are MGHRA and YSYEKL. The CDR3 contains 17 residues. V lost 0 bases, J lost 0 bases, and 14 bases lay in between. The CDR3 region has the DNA TGCGCCAGCAGCCAAGATATAACTTTGTACGCTAACTATGGCTACACCTTC. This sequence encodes CASSQDITLYANYGYTF.

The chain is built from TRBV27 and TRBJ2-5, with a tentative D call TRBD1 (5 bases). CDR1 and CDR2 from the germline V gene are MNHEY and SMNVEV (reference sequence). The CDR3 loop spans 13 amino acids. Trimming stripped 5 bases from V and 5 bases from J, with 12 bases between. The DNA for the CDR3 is TGTGCCAGCAGTCCAACAGGTTTGGAGACCCAGTACTTC. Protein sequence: CASSPTGLETQYF.

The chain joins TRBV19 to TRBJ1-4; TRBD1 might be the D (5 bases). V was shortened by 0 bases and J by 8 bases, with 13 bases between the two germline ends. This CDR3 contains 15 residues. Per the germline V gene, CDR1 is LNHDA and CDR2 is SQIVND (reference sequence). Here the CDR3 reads CASSIDAGLREKLFF. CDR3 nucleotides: TGTGCCAGTAGTATAGATGCAGGGTTGCGAGAAAAACTGTTTTTT.

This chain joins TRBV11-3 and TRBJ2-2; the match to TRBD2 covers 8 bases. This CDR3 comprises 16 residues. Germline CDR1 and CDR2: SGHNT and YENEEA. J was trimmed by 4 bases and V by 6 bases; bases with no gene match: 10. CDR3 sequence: CASSPRASGSTGELFF. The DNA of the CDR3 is TGTGCCAGCAGTCCGCGAGCTAGCGGGTCCACCGGGGAGCTGTTTTTT.

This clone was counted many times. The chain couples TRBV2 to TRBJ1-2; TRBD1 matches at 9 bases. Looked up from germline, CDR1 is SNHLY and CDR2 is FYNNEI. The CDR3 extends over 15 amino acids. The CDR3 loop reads CARRDRERANYGYTF. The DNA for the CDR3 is TGTGCTCGCCGGGACAGGGAGAGGGCAAACTATGGCTACACCTTC. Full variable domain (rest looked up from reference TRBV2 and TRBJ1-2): EPEVTQTPSHQVTQMGQEVILRCVPISNHLYFYWYRQILGQKVEFLVSFYNNEISEKSEIFDDQFSVERPDGSNFTLKIRSTKLEDSAMYFCARRDRERANYGYTFGSGTRLTVV.

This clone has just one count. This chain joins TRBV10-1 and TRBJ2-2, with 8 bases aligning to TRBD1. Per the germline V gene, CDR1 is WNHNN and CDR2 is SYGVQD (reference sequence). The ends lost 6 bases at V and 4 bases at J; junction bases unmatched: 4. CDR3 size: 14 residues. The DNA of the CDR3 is TGCGCCAGCAGCACGGGACAGGCCACCGGGGAGCTGTTTTTT. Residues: CASSTGQATGELFF.

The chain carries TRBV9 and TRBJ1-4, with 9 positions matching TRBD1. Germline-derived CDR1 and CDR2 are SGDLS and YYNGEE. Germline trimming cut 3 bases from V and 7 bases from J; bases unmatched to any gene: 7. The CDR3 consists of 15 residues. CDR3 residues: CASSETGGASEKLFF. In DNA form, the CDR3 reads TGTGCCAGCAGCGAGACAGGGGGGGCTAGTGAAAAACTGTTTTTT.

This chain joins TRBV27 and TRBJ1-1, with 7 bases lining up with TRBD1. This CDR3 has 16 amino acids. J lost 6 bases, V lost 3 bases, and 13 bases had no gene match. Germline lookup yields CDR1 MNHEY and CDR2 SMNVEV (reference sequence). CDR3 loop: CASSLGRPGGLAEAFF. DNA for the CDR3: TGTGCCAGCAGTTTGGGACGTCCAGGGGGTCTGGCTGAAGCTTTCTTT.

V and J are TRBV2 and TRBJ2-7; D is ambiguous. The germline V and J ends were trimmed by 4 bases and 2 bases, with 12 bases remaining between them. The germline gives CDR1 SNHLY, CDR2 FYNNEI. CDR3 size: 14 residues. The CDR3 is CASSGIGSTYEQYF. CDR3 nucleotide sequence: TGTGCCAGCAGTGGCATTGGCTCAACCTACGAGCAGTACTTC.

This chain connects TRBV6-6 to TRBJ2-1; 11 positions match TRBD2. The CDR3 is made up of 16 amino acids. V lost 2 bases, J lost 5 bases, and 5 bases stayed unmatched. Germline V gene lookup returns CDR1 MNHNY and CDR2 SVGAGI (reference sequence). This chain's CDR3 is CASSYRPGLADNEQFF. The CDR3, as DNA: TGTGCCAGCAGTTACCGTCCGGGACTAGCGGACAATGAGCAGTTCTTC.

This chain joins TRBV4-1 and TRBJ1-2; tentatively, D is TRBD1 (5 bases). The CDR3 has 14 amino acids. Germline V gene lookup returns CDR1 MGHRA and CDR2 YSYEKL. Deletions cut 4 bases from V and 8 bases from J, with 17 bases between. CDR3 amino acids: CASSRLPQGEGYTF. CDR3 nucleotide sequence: TGCGCCAGCAGCCGGCTACCGCAGGGCGAGGGCTACACCTTC.